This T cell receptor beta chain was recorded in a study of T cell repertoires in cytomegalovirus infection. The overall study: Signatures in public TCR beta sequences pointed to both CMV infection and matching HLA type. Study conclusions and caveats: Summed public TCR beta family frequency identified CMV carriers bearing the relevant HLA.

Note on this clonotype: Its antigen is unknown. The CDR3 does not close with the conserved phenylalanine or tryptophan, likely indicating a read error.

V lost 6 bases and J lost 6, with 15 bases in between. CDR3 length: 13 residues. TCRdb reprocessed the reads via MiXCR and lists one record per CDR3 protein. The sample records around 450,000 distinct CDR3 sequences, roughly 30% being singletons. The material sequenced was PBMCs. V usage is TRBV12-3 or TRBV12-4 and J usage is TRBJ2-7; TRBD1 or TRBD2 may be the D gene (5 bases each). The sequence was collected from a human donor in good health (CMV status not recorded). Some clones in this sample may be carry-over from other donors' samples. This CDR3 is CASRDSGAFEQYS. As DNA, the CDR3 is TGTGCCAGCAGAGACTCCGGGGCCTTCGAGCAGTACTCC.